These T cell receptor beta chains were read from a single sample in a study of OX40 agonist ivuxolimab in advanced cancers. Libraries were prepared by immunoSEQ multiplex PCR; TCRdb keeps only in-frame clonotypes and omits some of them. Counted here are approximately 13,000 clones, approximately 72% occurring once; the ten biggest clones make up 30% to 45%. The specimen was CD4+ or CD8+ T cells sorted from blood, collected in a trial of the OX40 agonist ivuxolimab. The receptors shown here come from an adult with an advanced solid tumor such as melanoma, head and neck, liver or kidney cancer. Both conserved end residues are part of each CDR3. The D gene is left open where the match is weak. Some rows have no size entry. The others give once, few or many, or a class for an expanded clone.

TRBJ1-1,NA,TRBV19,NA,TGTGCCAGTAGTATAGGAGGGGGTAACACTGAAGCTTTCTTT,CASSIGGGNTEAFF
TRBJ2-1,NA,TRBV7-9,NA,TGTGCCAGCAGCTTAGCGGTCGGGAGTATCTACAATGAGCAGTTCTTC,CASSLAVGSIYNEQFF
TRBJ1-1,NA,TRBV5-1,NA,TGCGCCAGCAGCTTGTCGCTTTCGACCCCGATGAACACTGAAGCTTTCTTT,CASSLSLSTPMNTEAFF
TRBJ1-1,NA,TRBV11-2,NA,TGTGCCAGCACCCCATGGGGAAACACTGAAGCTTTCTTT,CASTPWGNTEAFF
TRBJ2-7,once,TRBV6-6,NA,TGTGCCAGCAGTGAGGGTGGCGAGCAGTACTTC,CASSEGGEQYF
TRBJ1-5,NA,TRBV28,NA,TGTGCCAGCACCACCCCCCGGGATTATAGCAATCAGCCCCAGCATTTT,CASTTPRDYSNQPQHF
TRBJ2-3,NA,TRBV2,NA,TGTGCCAGCGCCCGGGCCAGCACAGATACGCAGTATTTT,CASARASTDTQYF
TRBJ2-3,NA,TRBV6-4,TRBD2,TGTGCCAGCAGTGACAGCGGGAGAGATACGCAGTATTTT,CASSDSGRDTQYF
TRBJ2-7,NA,TRBV10-3,TRBD2,TGTGCCATCAGTGGGACTAGCGGCGAGCAGTACTTC,CAISGTSGEQYF
TRBJ1-4,NA,TRBV6-5,TRBD1,TGTGCCAGCAGGCCCTGGACAGGGACATATGAAAAACTGTTTTTT,CASRPWTGTYEKLFF
TRBJ1-1,medium-sized,TRBV2,NA,TGTGCCAGCAGTTGGACAGCTGAAGCTTTCTTT,CASSWTAEAFF
TRBJ2-5,NA,TRBV18,NA,TGTGCCAGCTCACCAAGGTCAGGGGAAGAGACCCAGTACTTC,CASSPRSGEETQYF
TRBJ2-7,NA,TRBV6-5,NA,TGTGCCAGCAGTTTATTCCGGGACACCTCCTACGAGCAGTACTTC,CASSLFRDTSYEQYF